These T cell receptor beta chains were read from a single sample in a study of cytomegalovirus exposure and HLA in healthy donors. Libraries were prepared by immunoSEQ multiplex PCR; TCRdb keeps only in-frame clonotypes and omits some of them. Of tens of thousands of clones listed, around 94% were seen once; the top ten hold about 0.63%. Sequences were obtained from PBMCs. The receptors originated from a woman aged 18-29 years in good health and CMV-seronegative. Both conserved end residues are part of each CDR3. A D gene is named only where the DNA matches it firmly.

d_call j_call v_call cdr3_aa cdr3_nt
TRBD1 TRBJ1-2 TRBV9 CASSVRTGADYGYTF TGTGCCAGCAGCGTAAGGACAGGGGCAGACTATGGCTACACCTTC
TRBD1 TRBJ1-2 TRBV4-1 CASSQEDRGVGGYTF TGCGCCAGCAGCCAAGAAGACAGGGGAGTAGGTGGCTACACCTTC
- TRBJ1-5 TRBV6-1 CASSEADGNQPQHF TGTGCCAGCAGTGAAGCAGACGGGAATCAGCCCCAGCATTTT
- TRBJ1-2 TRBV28 CASARWGGGYTF TGTGCCAGCGCTAGATGGGGGGGAGGCTACACCTTC
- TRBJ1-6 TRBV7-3 CASSLTRSNSPLHF TGTGCCAGCAGCTTAACAAGGAGTAATTCACCCCTCCACTTT
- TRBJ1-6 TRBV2 CASSEAQGLSPLHF TGTGCCAGCAGTGAAGCGCAGGGATTGTCACCCCTCCACTTT
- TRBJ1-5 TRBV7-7 CASSQGVFSRPQHF TGTGCTAGCAGCCAAGGGGTGTTTAGCCGGCCCCAGCATTTT
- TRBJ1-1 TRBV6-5 CASCSAGSGDTEAFF TGTGCCAGCTGCTCGGCTGGGTCCGGGGACACTGAAGCTTTCTTT
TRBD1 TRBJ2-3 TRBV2 CASNRQGSTDTQYF TGTGCCAGCAACCGACAGGGGTCCACAGATACGCAGTATTTT
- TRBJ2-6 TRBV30 CAWIKVGHSNSGANVLTF TGTGCCTGGATCAAGGTAGGACACTCTAACTCTGGGGCCAACGTCCTGACTTTC
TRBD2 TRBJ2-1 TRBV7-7 CASSLVSGAGNEQFF TGTGCTAGCAGCTTAGTTAGCGGGGCTGGAAATGAGCAGTTCTTC
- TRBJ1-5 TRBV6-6 CASMGGQPQHF TGTGCCAGCATGGGGGGGCAGCCCCAGCATTTT
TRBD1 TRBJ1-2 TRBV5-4 CASSLTRQGDGYTF TGTGCCAGCAGCTTGACGCGACAGGGGGATGGCTACACCTTC
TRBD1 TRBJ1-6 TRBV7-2 CASTLDRGGSPLHF TGTGCCAGCACCCTAGACAGGGGCGGTTCACCCCTCCACTTT
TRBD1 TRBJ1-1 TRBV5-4 CASSFRTGTEAFF TGTGCCAGCAGCTTCAGGACAGGGACTGAAGCTTTCTTT
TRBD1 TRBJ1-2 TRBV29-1 CSVVDRDYGYTF TGCAGCGTTGTAGACAGGGACTATGGCTACACCTTC
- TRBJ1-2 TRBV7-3 CASSLNTGPYGYTF TGTGCCAGCAGCTTAAATACAGGCCCCTATGGCTACACCTTC
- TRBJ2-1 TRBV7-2 CASSPDSYNEQFF TGTGCCAGCAGCCCAGACAGCTACAATGAGCAGTTCTTC
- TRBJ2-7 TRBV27 CASSLRWPNSNYEQYF TGTGCCAGCAGTCTCCGATGGCCAAATTCGAACTACGAGCAGTACTTC
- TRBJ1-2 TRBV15 CATSSRDSYGYTF TGTGCCACCAGCAGTCGGGATTCCTATGGCTACACCTTC
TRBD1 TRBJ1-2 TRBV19 CASLDRVGGYTF TGTGCCAGTTTAGACAGGGTTGGCGGCTACACCTTC
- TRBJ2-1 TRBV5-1 CASSLDRRPREYNEQFF TGCGCCAGCAGCTTGGATCGCAGGCCAAGAGAATACAATGAGCAGTTCTTC
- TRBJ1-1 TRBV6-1 CASRGAVNTEAFF TGTGCCAGCAGGGGGGCAGTGAACACTGAAGCTTTCTTT
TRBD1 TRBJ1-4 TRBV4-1 CASSLGGLGQGEGKLFF TGCGCCAGCAGCTTAGGGGGACTTGGACAGGGTGAGGGAAAACTGTTTTTT
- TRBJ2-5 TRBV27 CASRNIGGGETQYF TGTGCCAGCAGAAATATAGGGGGTGGGGAGACCCAGTACTTC
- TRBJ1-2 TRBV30 CAWSVQGLYGYTF TGTGCCTGGAGTGTTCAGGGGCTCTATGGCTACACCTTC
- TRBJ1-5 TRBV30 CAWSVLEALGQPQHF TGTGCCTGGAGTGTATTGGAGGCTCTAGGGCAGCCCCAGCATTTT